The 7 T cell receptor beta chains presented below share a single source sample, sequenced in a study of early T cells in non-severe SARS-CoV-2 infection. In TCRdb, the 5' RACE reads were re-called with MiXCR into one record per CDR3 protein. This sample has about 100,000 distinct CDR3 sequences, with under 15% found just once. Sequencing was done on a sample of whole blood. The origin of the receptors is an adult who was a healthcare worker with PCR-confirmed SARS-CoV-2 infection or an uninfected control (not recorded which).

This chain links TRBV20-1 with TRBJ2-2; D gene uncertain. CDR3 size: 13 residues. Trimming took 1 base from V and 2 from J, leaving 5 bases between them. Germline loops: CDR1 DFQATT, CDR2 SNEGSKA (reference sequence). The CDR3 protein is CSARATNTGELFF. The CDR3 bases are TGCAGTGCTAGAGCCACTAACACCGGGGAGCTGTTTTTT.

This clonotype was observed many times. The V and J genes are TRBV24-1 and TRBJ1-5, with D unclear. CDR3 length: 13 amino acids. CDR1 KGHDR and CDR2 SFDVKD come from the germline V gene. Trimming took 2 bases from V and 7 from J, leaving 8 bases between them. CDR3 amino acids: CATSDYAGQPQHF. The CDR3 nucleotides are TGTGCCACCAGTGATTATGCCGGACAGCCCCAGCATTTT.

This clonotype came up many times. The chain recombines TRBV29-1 with TRBJ2-5, with 8 bases lining up with TRBD1. The V gene's germline CDR1 is SQVTM and CDR2 ANQGSEA. V lost 7 bases, J lost 5 bases, and 6 bases stayed unmatched. The CDR3 sequence is 12 residues long. CDR3 bases: TGCAGCGATGGGGGACAGGCGGAGACCCAGTACTTC. This gives the protein CSDGGQAETQYF.

CDR3 coding DNA: TGTGCCAGCAGCTTAGTTCAGGGGGCCGGCAATGAGCAGTTCTTC. The encoded protein is CASSLVQGAGNEQFF. The rearrangement links TRBV11-2 to TRBJ2-1; 8 bases fit TRBD1. The CDR3 is made up of 15 amino acids. Germline V gene data show CDR1 as SGHAT and CDR2 as FQNNGV. The J segment lost 6 bases and the V segment lost 1 base, leaving 5 bases of the junction unmatched.

This clonotype has a count of ten or more. V is TRBV28 and J is TRBJ1-4; 7 bases map to TRBD1. The germline V gene encodes CDR1 MDHEN and CDR2 SYDVKM. The CDR3 extends over 16 amino acids. After removal of 4 bases from V and 6 bases from J, the junction contained 11 bases not matched to a gene. Written as DNA, the CDR3 is TGTGCCAGCAGTTCCCTCCCAGGGGGGCTGGATGAAAAACTGTTTTTT. It translates to CASSSLPGGLDEKLFF.

This chain links TRBV18 with TRBJ2-3, with D possibly being TRBD1 (6 bases). V lost 3 bases to trimming and J lost 2 bases, with 12 bases between them. The CDR3 covers 15 residues. The germline V gene has CDR1 KGHSH and CDR2 LQKENI. The CDR3 here is CASSPIQGPTDTQYF. Here the CDR3 DNA reads TGTGCCAGCTCACCCATCCAGGGGCCCACAGATACGCAGTATTTT.

This clonotype appeared a few times. CDR3 amino acids: CASGQSGTKSPYGYTF. In DNA form, the CDR3 reads TGTGCCAGCGGCCAGTCCGGGACAAAATCACCTTATGGCTACACCTTC. The chain couples TRBV7-2 to TRBJ1-2; the D gene is possibly TRBD1 (6 bases). Germline CDR1 and CDR2: SGHTA and FQGNSA. V shed 8 bases and J shed 5 bases, with 24 bases lying between them. The CDR3 has 16 residues.